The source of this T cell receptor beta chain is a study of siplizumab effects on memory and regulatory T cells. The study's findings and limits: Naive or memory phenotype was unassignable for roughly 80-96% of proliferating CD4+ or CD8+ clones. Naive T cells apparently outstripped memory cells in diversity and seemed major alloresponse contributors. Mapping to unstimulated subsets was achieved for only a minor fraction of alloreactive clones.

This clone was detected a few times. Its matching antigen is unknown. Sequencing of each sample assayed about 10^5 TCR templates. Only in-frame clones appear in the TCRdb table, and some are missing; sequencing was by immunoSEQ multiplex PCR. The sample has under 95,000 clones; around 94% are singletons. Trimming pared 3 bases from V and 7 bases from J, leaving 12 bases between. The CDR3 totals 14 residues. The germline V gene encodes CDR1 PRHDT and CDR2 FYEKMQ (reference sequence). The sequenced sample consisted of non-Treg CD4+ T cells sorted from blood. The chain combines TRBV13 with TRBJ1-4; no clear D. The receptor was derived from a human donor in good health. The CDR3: CASSFYEFGEKLFF. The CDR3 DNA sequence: TGTGCCAGCAGCTTTTACGAGTTTGGTGAAAAACTGTTTTTT.